The 11 T cell receptor beta chains below come from one sample, sequenced in a study of T-cell reconstitution after alpha-beta-depleted transplantation in children. Unique molecular identifiers were incorporated when the TCRbeta library was constructed. TCRdb re-called the PCR reads with MiXCR, one entry per CDR3 protein. The table shows approximately 630,000 distinct CDR3 sequences, with around 14% occurring only once. The specimen was PBMCs, collected before TCRalphabeta/CD19-depleted stem cell transplant. These receptors were taken from a girl aged 2 to 10 with congenital amegakaryocytic thrombocytopenia, due to receive a stem cell transplant.

At least ten counts were recorded for this clonotype. The J gene is TRBJ2-3, the V gene TRBV7-9; D is uncertain. Germline V CDR1 and CDR2: SEHNR, FQNEAQ (reference sequence). The CDR3 loop spans 13 amino acids. V dropped 3 bases and J dropped 2 bases, with 6 bases sitting between them. CDR3 sequence: CASSFGPTDTQYF. Here the CDR3 DNA reads TGTGCCAGCAGCTTCGGGCCCACAGATACGCAGTATTTT.

On this clonotype itself: Lacking the conserved final phenylalanine or tryptophan, this CDR3 likely reflects a read error. This chain uses TRBV10-3 with TRBJ2-7, with TRBD2 matching 9 bases. J lost 4 bases, V lost 8 bases, and 9 bases had no gene match. Germline CDR1 and CDR2: ENHRY and SYGVKD. The CDR3 consists of 14 residues. The DNA for the CDR3 is TGTGCCATCGGCGAAGCGGGAGGTGTGTACGAGCAGTACATC. Residues: CAIGEAGGVYEQYI.

This clonotype was counted at least ten times. This rearrangement joins TRBV5-1 to TRBJ1-2, with 9 bases matching TRBD1. V lost 4 bases to trimming and J lost 5 bases; unmatched junction nucleotides: 6. The germline CDR1 and CDR2 sequences are SGHRS and YFSETQ. The CDR3 contains 14 residues. This CDR3 is CASSNGQGPYGYTF. CDR3 DNA sequence: TGCGCCAGCAGCAACGGACAGGGGCCATATGGCTACACCTTC.

This clonotype was counted at least ten times. The chain carries TRBV7-9 and TRBJ2-5, with D possibly matching TRBD2 (5 bases). This CDR3 contains 13 residues. Trimming pared 6 bases from V and 2 bases from J, leaving 10 bases between. The germline V gene encodes CDR1 SEHNR and CDR2 FQNEAQ (reference sequence). CDR3 in DNA: TGTGCCAGCAGTCGTTCGGGGCAAGAGACCCAGTACTTC. Amino acid sequence: CASSRSGQETQYF.

This clonotype was detected many times. The V and J genes are TRBV18 and TRBJ2-5, with D unclear. Germline V CDR1 and CDR2: KGHSH, LQKENI. The CDR3 extends over 13 amino acids. V gave up 4 bases and J gave up 3 bases, with 9 bases separating them. CDR3 region: CASSLYPKETQYF. The CDR3 DNA follows: TGTGCCAGCTCACTTTACCCAAAAGAGACCCAGTACTTC. Full variable domain (missing parts from reference TRBV18 and TRBJ2-5): NAGVMQNPRHLVRRRGQEARLRCSPMKGHSHVYWYRQLPEEGLKFMVYLQKENIIDESGMPKERFSAEFPKEGPSILRIQQVVRGDSAAYFCASSLYPKETQYFGPGTRLLVL.

This clonotype occurred many times. This chain links TRBV5-1 with TRBJ2-3, with D possibly called TRBD1 or TRBD2 (5 bases each). The CDR3 has 15 residues. Per germline, CDR1 SGHRS and CDR2 YFSETQ. Trimming shortened V by 4 bases and J by 0 bases, and 12 bases separated the two germline ends. The CDR3 reads CASSTGTQSTDTQYF. CDR3 DNA: TGCGCCAGCAGCACCGGGACCCAGAGCACAGATACGCAGTATTTT.

The chain employs TRBV5-1 and TRBJ1-5, with unresolved D. This CDR3 spans 15 amino acids. Germline V gene sequence: CDR1 SGHRS, CDR2 YFSETQ. V lost 4 bases, J lost 8 bases, and 19 bases lay in between. In nucleotides, the CDR3 is TGCGCCAGCAGCCCTGGTGGTGGGCAGCTTGAGCCCCAGCATTTT. Protein product: CASSPGGGQLEPQHF.

The chain employs TRBV12-3 or TRBV12-4 and TRBJ1-1; possibly TRBD1 for D (6 bases). The CDR3 is 17 residues long. V was cut by 3 bases and J by 3 bases, with 20 bases left in between. The CDR3 is CASSLGAGSIMDTEAFF. The CDR3 region has the DNA TGTGCCAGCAGTTTGGGGGCAGGGTCTATAATGGACACTGAAGCTTTCTTT.

This clonotype has a count of ten or more. V gene TRBV20-1 combines with J gene TRBJ1-6, with 9 bases matching TRBD1. Looked up from germline, CDR1 is DFQATT and CDR2 is SNEGSKA (reference sequence). V was pared by 1 base and J by 2 bases, with 18 bases of the junction left unmatched. The CDR3 totals 21 residues. The CDR3: CSARGVLTGQGVYTYNSPLHF. The CDR3 nucleotides read TGCAGTGCTAGAGGGGTACTCACGGGACAGGGAGTTTACACCTATAATTCACCCCTCCACTTT.

The sample holds many counts of this clonotype. The V and J genes are TRBV10-3 and TRBJ2-4, with D perhaps TRBD1 or TRBD2 (5 bases each). This CDR3 spans 15 amino acids. V lost 2 bases and J lost 4, with 12 bases in between. Germline CDR1 ENHRY, CDR2 SYGVKD. This chain's CDR3 is CAISELRDPKNIQYF. The CDR3 region has the DNA TGTGCCATCAGTGAGCTGAGGGACCCTAAAAACATTCAGTACTTC.

This clonotype was recorded many times. The gene calls are TRBV11-2 and TRBJ1-4; D possibly corresponds to TRBD1 (5 bases). CDR1 and CDR2 from the germline V gene are SGHAT and FQNNGV. The CDR3 is 15 amino acids. The V end lost 4 bases, the J end lost 8 bases, and 17 bases lay between the germline ends. CDR3 protein: CASSYPRAFPEKLFF. CDR3 coding DNA: TGTGCCAGCAGCTACCCCAGGGCCTTTCCCGAAAAACTGTTTTTT.